This TCR beta chain was retrieved from a study of blood T cell repertoires in COVID-19. Clones were sequenced by immunoSEQ multiplex PCR, and TCRdb holds only the in-frame ones, with some missing. The sample consists of 110,000 to 150,000 clones, over 70% of them appearing once. Germline CDR1 is MRHNA and CDR2 is SNTAGT. The CDR3 spans 16 residues. Between the trimmed V and J ends, which lost 6 bases and 0 bases, there was a span of 15 bases. Specimen: peripheral blood. The chain couples TRBV6-4 to TRBJ1-5; D unclear. This TCR came from a man between 45 and 60 years old with active or convalescent COVID-19. CDR3 protein: CASRKERDHSNQPQHF. In nucleotides, the CDR3 is TGTGCCAGCAGAAAGGAGAGGGATCATAGCAATCAGCCCCAGCATTTT.